This T cell receptor beta chain was sequenced for a study of T cell responses to AZD1222 COVID-19 vaccine (dated by TCRdb to the early 2020s). General notes on the study: TCR sequencing covered roughly 230 trial participants: 200 to 220 given two doses of AZD1222 and 26 given two doses of MenACWY control vaccine. Enrollment into the trials was organized by age into subgroups of 18-55, 56-69 and 70-plus years, and those subgroups contained 148, 28 and 57 TCR-sequenced participants, respectively. General conclusions and limits of the study: Conclusions about previously exposed vaccinees were limited because only six AZD1222 recipients were SARS-CoV-2 seropositive at baseline. Participants were mostly white British and included more females than males, and it was suggested by the authors that clonal diversity may have been underestimated. No day 14 peak-response samples were available, so repertoires were characterized only after the peak T cell response. Nearly half of unique spike-specific TCRs reportedly recognized epitopes outside regions mutated in the B.1.351 and B.1.1.7 variants. A significant rise in spike-specific TCR breadth and depth was observed after two AZD1222 doses relative to day 0 and relative to MenACWY recipients. In the small 56-69-year group, the increase in depth fell short of significance, most likely because of low power. CD4 TCRs associated with the vaccine covered the entire spike protein, and the dominant responses were in regions 160-218 and 743-854.

The time point label corresponds to: about 28 days (+/-7) after the second vaccine dose. AZD1222 recipients given second doses at about 4 weeks or at about 12 weeks were pooled, since spike-specific TCR depth and breadth were not found to differ between the two schedules. The vaccinee samples were drawn from two UK trials, COV001 and COV002, one of which was a single-blind randomized controlled phase 2/3 trial testing AZD1222 (ChAdOx1 nCoV-19) in healthy adults. For TCRbeta chain sequencing, PBMC samples were collected from trial participants at day 0 and at day 28 after the second dose. The germline V gene (reference sequence) provides CDR1 LNHDA and CDR2 SQIVND. Between the V and J ends, shortened by 6 bases and 5 bases respectively, the junction contains 13 bases. From cysteine to phenylalanine, the CDR3 is 13 amino acids long. Just the 39-base CDR3 DNA is kept, in frame starting at base 1. Remarks on this clone: It lacks a known antigen. Base-call qualities are not available, and no considerably larger clone is one nucleotide away.

The CDR3 regions of human TCRbeta chains were subjected to immunosequencing. As for how the authors treated the data: TCRs in the repertoires were matched against a reference library of SARS-CoV-2-specific TCRs that had been generated with the MIRA antigen-specificity platform. Breadth was defined as the fraction of unique TCRs that were SARS-CoV-2-associated, and depth was defined as the fraction of total T cells that were SARS-CoV-2-associated. Using the MIRA data, each spike-specific TCR was assigned both to the spike region to which the TCR was reactive and to a CD4 or CD8 class. Log10-transformed breadth and depth values were compared by one-way ANOVA with Sidak's multiple comparisons tests. The table comes from immuneACCESS by way of TCRdb, which keeps in-frame sequences with V and J called. Part of the clones is missing from these tables; in studies checked, under half for an unresolved V gene and the rest for unknown reasons. That table furnishes V, J and clone size, whereas the DNA furnished D and trimming. This sample has approximately 170,000 clones in its table, and around 92% of those were observed once. The biggest ten clones account for more than 1% of the sample.

The material sequenced was peripheral blood, taken 28 days after the second AZD1222 dose. The receptor chain draws on TRBV19 and TRBJ1-1; the D segment cannot be called with confidence. The TCR sequence derives from an adult who received the AZD1222 COVID-19 vaccine. The nucleotide sequence reads as follows: TGTGCCAGTAGATCTACGGGGTGGACTGAAGCTTTCTTT. Its translation is CASRSTGWTEAFF.